This T cell receptor (beta chain) originates from a study of blood T cells in healthy people across ages. In this sample, this clonotype turned up a few times. Next came a second PCR, run for about 7 to 12 cycles, which used a sample-barcoded 5' primer along with a J-beta primer mix. MiXCR, applied by TCRdb to the 5' RACE reads, yields one record per CDR3 protein. The table lists about 1,500,000 distinct CDR3 sequences, around 39% of them singletons. Germline-derived CDR1 and CDR2 are SGHTA and FQGTGA. The CDR3 runs to 17 residues. J gave up 5 bases and V 1 base, and 9 bases lay outside the gene matches.

This chain joins TRBV7-3 and TRBJ2-5, with TRBD2 identical over 11 bases. What was sequenced was blood. The sequence came from a woman between 18 and 29 years old in good health. This chain's CDR3 is CASSLMGVAGGFETQYF. The CDR3 coding sequence is TGTGCCAGCAGCTTAATGGGGGTAGCGGGGGGGTTCGAGACCCAGTACTTC.